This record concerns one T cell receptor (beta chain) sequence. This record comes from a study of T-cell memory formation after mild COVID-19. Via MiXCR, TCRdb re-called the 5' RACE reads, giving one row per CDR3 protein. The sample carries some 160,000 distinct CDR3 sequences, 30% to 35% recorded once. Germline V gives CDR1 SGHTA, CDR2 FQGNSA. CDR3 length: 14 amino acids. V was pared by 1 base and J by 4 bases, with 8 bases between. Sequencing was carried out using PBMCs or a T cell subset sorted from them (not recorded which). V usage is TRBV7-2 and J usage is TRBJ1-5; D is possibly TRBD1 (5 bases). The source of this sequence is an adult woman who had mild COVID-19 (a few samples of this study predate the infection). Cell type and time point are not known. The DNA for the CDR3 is TGTGCCAGCAGCTTAGTAGGGGTGAATCAGCCCCAGCATTTT. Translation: CASSLVGVNQPQHF.